Listed here is a single T cell receptor (beta chain). Its antigen is undetermined. Regarding time point: persistent/refractory GD, antithyroid drugs over 5 years with positive TRAb. Extracted RNA from PBMCs served as the source of the TCR library. This sample is drawn from a study of regulatory T cells in long-lasting Graves disease. Broader study findings: Persistent disease preferred TRBV28, TRBJ1-2 and TRBJ2-5; new disease, TRBV20-1 and TRBJ2-1. Whereas about a thousand public clonotypes were shared by new patients, persistent patients shared more, at some 2,900.

Combining iRepertoire HTBI primers with Arm-PCR of CDR3 regions, the authors built TCR beta libraries. TCRdb recomputed calls from the multiplex PCR reads with MiXCR, one row per CDR3 protein. The table shows a few hundred thousand distinct CDR3 sequences, with 21% occurring only once. With 4 bases clipped from V and 7 bases from J, the junction kept 7 bases outside the gene matches. The CDR3 loop spans 16 amino acids. Germline V gene lookup returns CDR1 MNHEY and CDR2 SVGEGT. The clonotype originates from a female donor with Graves disease. The chain combines TRBV6-2 or TRBV6-3 with TRBJ2-2; 12 bases line up with TRBD2. The sample in question was peripheral blood mononuclear cells (PBMCs), obtained when the disease was refractory, from a patient treated with antithyroid drugs. CDR3 in amino acids: CASSSWTSGKVGELFF. In nucleotides, the CDR3 is TGTGCCAGCAGTTCCTGGACTAGCGGGAAAGTCGGGGAGCTGTTTTTT.